The next 5 T cell receptor beta chains were all read from a single sample in a study of blood T cells in healthy people across ages. Together with a sample-barcoded 5' primer, a J-beta primer mix was included in a second PCR lasting about 6 to 12 cycles. Using its own MiXCR run on the 5' RACE reads, TCRdb lists one record per CDR3 protein. The repertoire has around 970,000 distinct CDR3 sequences, 45% to 60% of them found once; the top ten carry 20% to 25%. The source material was blood. The receptors derive from an older woman in good health.

This clonotype appeared a few times. The J gene is TRBJ2-4, the V gene TRBV25-1, with TRBD1 matching over 7 bases. Germline V gene lookup returns CDR1 MGHDK and CDR2 SYGVNS. The CDR3 sequence is 15 residues long. J was trimmed by 6 bases and V by 3 bases; bases with no gene match: 8. Here the CDR3 reads CASSDPRDRRNIQYF. The DNA of the CDR3 is TGTGCCAGCAGTGACCCCCGGGACAGACGAAACATTCAGTACTTC.

The chain employs TRBV4-1 and TRBJ2-7, with unresolved D. This CDR3 has 15 residues. Germline values: CDR1 MGHRA, CDR2 YSYEKL. Between the trimmed V and J ends, which lost 0 bases and 2 bases, there was a span of 11 bases. The CDR3 DNA follows: TGCGCCAGCAGCCAAGATCGAAACGGCGCCTACGAGCAGTACTTC. Its translation is CASSQDRNGAYEQYF.

The gene calls are TRBV5-1 and TRBJ1-2, with TRBD1 identical over 7 bases. The CDR3 contains 18 residues. Per germline, CDR1 SGHRS and CDR2 YFSETQ. Losses at the gene ends were 1 base for V and 4 bases for J; bases not matched to a gene: 16. The CDR3 spells CASSLNSETGVRRYGYTF. CDR3 sequence (DNA): TGCGCCAGCAGCTTGAATAGCGAAACAGGGGTACGGCGCTATGGCTACACCTTC.

A few counts support this clonotype. Here the CDR3 reads CASSLRQYNEQFF. CDR3 DNA: TGCGCCAGCAGCTTACGACAGTACAATGAGCAGTTCTTC. The chain carries TRBV5-1 and TRBJ2-1; D may be TRBD1 (5 bases). V was trimmed by 2 bases and J by 4 bases, leaving 7 bases between them. Germline V gives CDR1 SGHRS, CDR2 YFSETQ. The CDR3 loop spans 13 amino acids. The entire variable domain, with the rest obtained from reference TRBV5-1 and TRBJ2-1, is as follows: KAGVTQTPRYLIKTRGQQVTLSCSPISGHRSVSWYQQTPGQGLQFLFEYFSETQRNKGNFPGRFSGRQFSNSRSEMNVSTLELGDSALYLCASSLRQYNEQFFGPGTRLTVL.

In this sample, this clonotype turned up a few times. The chain has TRBV14 and TRBJ2-7; D is ambiguous. The ends were cut back, 1 base at V and 7 bases at J, with 14 bases in the middle. The CDR3 spans 14 residues. Germline V gives CDR1 SGHDN, CDR2 FVKESK. The CDR3 DNA sequence: TGTGCCAGCAGCCAAGGGGCGGCGCGAAGGGAGCAGTACTTC. Its protein product is CASSQGAARREQYF.